This T cell receptor (beta chain) is from a study of T cell repertoires in cytomegalovirus infection (dated by TCRdb to between 2019 and 2020). Study-level background: Peptide stimulations targeted recently identified HLA-C-restricted CMV epitopes, whose presentation resists viral immunomodulation, together with well-studied HLA-B-restricted epitopes. Donor HLA type was relevant to the analysis, as public TCR beta signatures indicated carriage of CMV infection together with the matching HLA type. General conclusions and limits of the study: In both this cohort and an independent cohort of 352 donors, the cumulative frequency of public TCR beta family members distinguished carriers of CMV infection plus the relevant HLA type. In the ex vivo response, HLA-C-restricted CMV-specific TCR beta clonotypes were dominant, and in two of eight donors the single most frequent clonotype came from this HLA-C-restricted group.

A note on this clonotype: Its antigen is not yet known. No base-level quality is on record; no much larger clone is a single base apart.

Per the publication, the treatment or condition label means: in vitro stimulation with specific CMV peptide epitopes to enrich CMV-specific T cells. Looking up the germline V gene (reference sequence) yields CDR1 SEHNR and CDR2 FQNEAQ. Counted from cysteine to phenylalanine, this CDR3 has 15 amino acids. The sequence is cut down to CDR3 DNA, 45 bases in frame from base 1. V and J are truncated by 5 bases and 1 base respectively, leaving an intervening sequence of 11 bases. The instrument given in TCRdb is Illumina HiSeq 1500. TCRdb took the public reads, trimmed them with fastp at Q25, ran MiXCR for clone calling and kept in-frame beta chains. CDR3 protein duplicates are merged, each entry listing the most common genes and DNA. This sample gives some 800,000 distinct CDR3 sequences in total; roughly 28% of them show up just once. The ten top clones hold around 13% of the sample.

Sequenced material: cultured CD8+ T cells from PBMCs, taken from culture after CMV antigen stimulation. The sequence links TRBV7-9 to TRBJ2-2; a confident D gene designation cannot be given. This TCR was sampled from a human donor in good health (CMV status not recorded). Some clones in this sample may be carry-over from other donors' samples. The bases read TGTGCCAGCAGCCCCTCGTCCCTGAACACCGGGGAGCTGTTTTTT. It translates to CASSPSSLNTGELFF.